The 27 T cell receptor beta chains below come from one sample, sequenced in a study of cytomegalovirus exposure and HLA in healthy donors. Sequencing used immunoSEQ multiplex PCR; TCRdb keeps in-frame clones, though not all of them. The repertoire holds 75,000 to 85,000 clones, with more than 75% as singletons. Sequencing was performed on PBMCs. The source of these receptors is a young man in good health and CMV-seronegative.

Here the CDR3 reads CASSEYRARPPQHF. The CDR3 region has the DNA TGTGCCAGCAGTGAATATAGAGCGCGCCCACCCCAGCATTTT. The chain carries TRBV6-1 and TRBJ1-5; D remains unclear. Trimming removed 2 bases at V and 10 bases at J, with 15 bases between. CDR1 MNHNS and CDR2 SASEGT come from the germline V gene. The CDR3 extends over 14 amino acids.

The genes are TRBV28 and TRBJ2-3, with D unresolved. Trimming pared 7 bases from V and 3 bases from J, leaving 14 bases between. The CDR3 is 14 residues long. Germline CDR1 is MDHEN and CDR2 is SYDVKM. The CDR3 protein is CASTGGFETDTQYF. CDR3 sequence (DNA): TGTGCCAGCACCGGCGGATTTGAGACAGATACGCAGTATTTT.

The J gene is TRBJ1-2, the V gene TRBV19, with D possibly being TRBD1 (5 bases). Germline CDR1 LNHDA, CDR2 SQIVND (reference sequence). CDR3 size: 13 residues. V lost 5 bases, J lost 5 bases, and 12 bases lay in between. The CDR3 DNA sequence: TGTGCCAGTAGTGCAGGGTGGGCTTATGGCTACACCTTC. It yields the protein CASSAGWAYGYTF.

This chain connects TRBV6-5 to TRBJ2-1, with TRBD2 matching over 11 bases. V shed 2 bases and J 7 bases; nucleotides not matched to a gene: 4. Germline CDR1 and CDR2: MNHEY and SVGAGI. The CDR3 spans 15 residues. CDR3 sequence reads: CASSYLTSGGNEQFF. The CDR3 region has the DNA TGTGCCAGCAGTTACCTTACTAGCGGGGGTAATGAGCAGTTCTTC.

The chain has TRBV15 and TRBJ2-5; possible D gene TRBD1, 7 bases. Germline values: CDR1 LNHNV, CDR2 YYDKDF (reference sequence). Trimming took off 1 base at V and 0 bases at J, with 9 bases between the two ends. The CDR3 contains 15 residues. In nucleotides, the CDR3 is TGTGCCACCAGCAGAGGCAGGGGGGACCAAGAGACCCAGTACTTC. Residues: CATSRGRGDQETQYF.

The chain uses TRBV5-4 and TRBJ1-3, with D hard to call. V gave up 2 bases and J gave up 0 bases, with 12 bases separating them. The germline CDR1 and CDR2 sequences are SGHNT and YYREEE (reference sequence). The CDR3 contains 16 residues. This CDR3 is CASSLGNSRSGNTIYF. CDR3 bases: TGTGCCAGCAGCTTAGGAAACAGCCGCTCTGGAAACACCATATATTTT.

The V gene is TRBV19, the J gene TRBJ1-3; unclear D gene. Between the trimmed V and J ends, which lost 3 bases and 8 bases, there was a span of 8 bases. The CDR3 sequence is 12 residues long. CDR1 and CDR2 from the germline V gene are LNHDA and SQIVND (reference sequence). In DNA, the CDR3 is TGTGCCAGTAGTATCCCTCGGGACACCATATATTTT. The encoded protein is CASSIPRDTIYF.

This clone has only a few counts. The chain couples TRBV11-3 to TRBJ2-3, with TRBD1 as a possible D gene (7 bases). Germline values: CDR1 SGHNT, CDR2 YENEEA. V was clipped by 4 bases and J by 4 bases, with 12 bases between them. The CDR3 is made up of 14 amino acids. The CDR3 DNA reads TGTGCCAGCAGCTCTGGCAGGGGGGCAGATACGCAGTATTTT. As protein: CASSSGRGADTQYF.

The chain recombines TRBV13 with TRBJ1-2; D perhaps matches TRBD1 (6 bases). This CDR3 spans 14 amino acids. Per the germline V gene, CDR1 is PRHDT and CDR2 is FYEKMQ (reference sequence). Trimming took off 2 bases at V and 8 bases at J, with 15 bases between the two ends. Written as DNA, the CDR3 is TGTGCCAGCAGCTTAATGTTTGGGACACCAGGCTACACCTTC. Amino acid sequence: CASSLMFGTPGYTF.

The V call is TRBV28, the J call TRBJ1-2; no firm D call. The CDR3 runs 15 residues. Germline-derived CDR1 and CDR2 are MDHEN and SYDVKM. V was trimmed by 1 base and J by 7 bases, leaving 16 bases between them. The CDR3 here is CASSLLFGRGGGYTF. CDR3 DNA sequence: TGTGCCAGCAGTTTATTATTTGGCAGAGGTGGTGGCTACACCTTC.

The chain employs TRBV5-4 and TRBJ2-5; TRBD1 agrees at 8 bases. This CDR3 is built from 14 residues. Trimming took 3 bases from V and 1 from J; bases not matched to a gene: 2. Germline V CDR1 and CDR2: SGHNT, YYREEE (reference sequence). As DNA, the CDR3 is TGTGCCAGCAGCTATACAGGGGGCCAAGAGACCCAGTACTTC. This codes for CASSYTGGQETQYF.

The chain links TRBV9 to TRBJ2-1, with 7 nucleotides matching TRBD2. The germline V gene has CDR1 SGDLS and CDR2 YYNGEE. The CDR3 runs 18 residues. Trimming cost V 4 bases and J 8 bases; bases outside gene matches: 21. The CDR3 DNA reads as TGTGCCAGCAGCTCCCGCCCCAAGAGCGGGGATAGAAGCGATGAGCAGTTCTTC. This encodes CASSSRPKSGDRSDEQFF.

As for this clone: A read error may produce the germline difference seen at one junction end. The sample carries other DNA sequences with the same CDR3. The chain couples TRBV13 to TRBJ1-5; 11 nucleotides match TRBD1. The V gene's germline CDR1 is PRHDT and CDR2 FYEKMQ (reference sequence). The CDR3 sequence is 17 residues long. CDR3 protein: CASSAGTGGNSNQPQHF. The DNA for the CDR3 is TGCGCCAGCAGCGCCGGGACAGGGGGTAATAGCAATCAGCCCCAGCATTTT.

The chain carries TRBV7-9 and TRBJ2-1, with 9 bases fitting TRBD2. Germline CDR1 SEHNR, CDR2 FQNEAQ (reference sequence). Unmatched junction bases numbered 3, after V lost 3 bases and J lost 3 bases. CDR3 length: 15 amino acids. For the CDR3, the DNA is TGTGCCAGCAGCTTGCTAGCGGGACGCTACAATGAGCAGTTCTTC. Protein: CASSLLAGRYNEQFF.

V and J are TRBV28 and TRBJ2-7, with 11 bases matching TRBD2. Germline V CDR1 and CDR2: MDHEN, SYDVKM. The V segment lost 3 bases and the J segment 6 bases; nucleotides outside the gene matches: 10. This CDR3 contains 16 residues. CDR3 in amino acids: CASSFRSSGRNSEQYF. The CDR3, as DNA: TGTGCCAGCAGTTTCAGGTCTAGCGGGAGGAACTCCGAGCAGTACTTC.

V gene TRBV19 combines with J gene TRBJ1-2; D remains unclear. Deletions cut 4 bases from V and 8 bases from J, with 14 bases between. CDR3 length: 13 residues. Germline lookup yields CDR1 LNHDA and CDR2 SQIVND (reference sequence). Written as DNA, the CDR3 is TGTGCCAGTAGTACCGTCCTAAGGGAGGGCTACACCTTC. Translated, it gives CASSTVLREGYTF.

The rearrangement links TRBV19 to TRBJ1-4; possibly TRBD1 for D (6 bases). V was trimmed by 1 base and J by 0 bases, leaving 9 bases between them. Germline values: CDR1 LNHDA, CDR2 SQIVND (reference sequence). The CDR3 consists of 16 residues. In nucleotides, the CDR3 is TGTGCCAGTAGTATAGGGACAGTTGCAACTAATGAAAAACTGTTTTTT. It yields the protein CASSIGTVATNEKLFF.

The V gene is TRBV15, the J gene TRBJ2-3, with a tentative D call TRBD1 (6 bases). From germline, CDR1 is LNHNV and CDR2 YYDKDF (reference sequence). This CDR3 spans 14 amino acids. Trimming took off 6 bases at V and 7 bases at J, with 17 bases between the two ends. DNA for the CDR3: TGTGCCACCAGGAAAGCAGGGGTGCTGAATACGCAGTATTTT. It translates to CATRKAGVLNTQYF.

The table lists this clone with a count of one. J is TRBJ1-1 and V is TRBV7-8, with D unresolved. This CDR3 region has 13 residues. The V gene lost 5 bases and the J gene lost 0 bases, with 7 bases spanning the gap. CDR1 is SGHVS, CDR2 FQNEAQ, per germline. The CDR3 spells CASSHRVNTEAFF. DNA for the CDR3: TGTGCCAGCAGCCATAGAGTGAACACTGAAGCTTTCTTT.

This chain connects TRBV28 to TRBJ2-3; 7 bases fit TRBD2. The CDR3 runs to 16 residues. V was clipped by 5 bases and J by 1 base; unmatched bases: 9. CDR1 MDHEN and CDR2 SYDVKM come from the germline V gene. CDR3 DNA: TGTGCCAGCAGTGGGGAGACTAGCAGAGGCACAGATACGCAGTATTTT. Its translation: CASSGETSRGTDTQYF.

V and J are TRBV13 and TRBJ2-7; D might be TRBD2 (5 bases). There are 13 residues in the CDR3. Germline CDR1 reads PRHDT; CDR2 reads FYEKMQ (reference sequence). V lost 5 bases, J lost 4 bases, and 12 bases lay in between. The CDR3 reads CASSPPREYEQYF. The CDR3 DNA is TGTGCCAGCAGCCCCCCGAGGGAGTACGAGCAGTACTTC.

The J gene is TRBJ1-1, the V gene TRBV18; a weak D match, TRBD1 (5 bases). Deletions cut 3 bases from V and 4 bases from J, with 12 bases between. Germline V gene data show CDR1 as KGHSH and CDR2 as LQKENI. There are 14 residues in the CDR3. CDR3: CASSPEQVGTEAFF. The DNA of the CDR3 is TGTGCCAGCTCACCTGAACAGGTAGGCACTGAAGCTTTCTTT.

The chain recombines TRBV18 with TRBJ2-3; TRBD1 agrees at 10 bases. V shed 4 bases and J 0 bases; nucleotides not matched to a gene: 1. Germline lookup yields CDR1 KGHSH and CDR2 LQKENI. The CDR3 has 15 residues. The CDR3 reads CASSRGQGSTDTQYF. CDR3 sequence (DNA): TGTGCCAGCTCACGGGGACAGGGGAGCACAGATACGCAGTATTTT.

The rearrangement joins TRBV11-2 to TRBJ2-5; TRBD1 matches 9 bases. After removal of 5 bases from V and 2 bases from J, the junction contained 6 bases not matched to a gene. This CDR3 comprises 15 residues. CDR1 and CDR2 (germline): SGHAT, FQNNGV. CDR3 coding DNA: TGTGCCAGCAGCCCGCGGACAGGGGTTCAAGAGACCCAGTACTTC. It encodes CASSPRTGVQETQYF.

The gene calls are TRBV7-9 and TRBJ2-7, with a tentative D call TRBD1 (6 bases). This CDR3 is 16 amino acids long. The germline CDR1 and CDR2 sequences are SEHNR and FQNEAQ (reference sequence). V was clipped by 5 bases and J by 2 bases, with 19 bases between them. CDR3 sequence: CASSPLPGQKAYEQYF. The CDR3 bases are TGTGCCAGCAGCCCCCTTCCCGGACAGAAAGCCTACGAGCAGTACTTC.

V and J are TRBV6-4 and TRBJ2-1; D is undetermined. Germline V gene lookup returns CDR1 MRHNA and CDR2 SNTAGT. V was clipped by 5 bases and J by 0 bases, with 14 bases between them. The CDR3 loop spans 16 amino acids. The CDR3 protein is CASSPLTVSSYNEQFF. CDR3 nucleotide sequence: TGTGCCAGCAGTCCACTCACAGTTAGCTCCTACAATGAGCAGTTCTTC.

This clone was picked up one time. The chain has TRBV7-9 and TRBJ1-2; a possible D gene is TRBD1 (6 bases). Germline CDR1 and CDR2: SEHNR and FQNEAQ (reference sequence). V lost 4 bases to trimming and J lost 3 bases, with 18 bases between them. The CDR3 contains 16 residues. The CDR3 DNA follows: TGTGCCAGCAGCTCACGGGGGGCTACGGTAGACTATGGCTACACCTTC. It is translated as CASSSRGATVDYGYTF.